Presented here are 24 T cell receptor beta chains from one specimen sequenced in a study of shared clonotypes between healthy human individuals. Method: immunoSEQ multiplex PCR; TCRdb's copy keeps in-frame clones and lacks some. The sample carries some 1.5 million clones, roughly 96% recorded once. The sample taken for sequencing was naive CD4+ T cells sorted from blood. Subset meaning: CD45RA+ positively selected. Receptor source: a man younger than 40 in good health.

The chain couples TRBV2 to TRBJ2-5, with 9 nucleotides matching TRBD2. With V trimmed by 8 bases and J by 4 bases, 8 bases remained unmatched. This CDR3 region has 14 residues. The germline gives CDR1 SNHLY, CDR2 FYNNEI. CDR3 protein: CASEPGLARETQYF. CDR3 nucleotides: TGTGCCAGCGAACCGGGACTAGCTAGAGAGACCCAGTACTTC.

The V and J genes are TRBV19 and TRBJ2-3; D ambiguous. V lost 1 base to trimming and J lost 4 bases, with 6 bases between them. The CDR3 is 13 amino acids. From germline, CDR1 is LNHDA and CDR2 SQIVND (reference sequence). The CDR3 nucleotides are TGTGCCAGTAGTATAGGGAGCCCAGATACGCAGTATTTT. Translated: CASSIGSPDTQYF.

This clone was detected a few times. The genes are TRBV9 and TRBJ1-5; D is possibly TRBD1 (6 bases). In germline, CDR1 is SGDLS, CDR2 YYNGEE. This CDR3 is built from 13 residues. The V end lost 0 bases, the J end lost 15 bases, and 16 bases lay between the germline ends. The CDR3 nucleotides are TGTGCCAGCAGCGTAGAGGGGGTGGGACGCGTGCATTTT. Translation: CASSVEGVGRVHF. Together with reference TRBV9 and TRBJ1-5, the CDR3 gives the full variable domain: DSGVTQTPKHLITATGQRVTLRCSPRSGDLSVYWYQQSLDQGLQFLIQYYNGEERAKGNILERFSAQQFPDLHSELNLSSLELGDSALYFCASSVEGVGRVHFGDGTRLSIL.

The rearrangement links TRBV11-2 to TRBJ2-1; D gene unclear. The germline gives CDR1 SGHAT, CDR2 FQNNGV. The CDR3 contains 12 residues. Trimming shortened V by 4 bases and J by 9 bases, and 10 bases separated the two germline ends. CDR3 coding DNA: TGTGCCAGCAGCTCCTTTAATCTTGAGCAGTTCTTC. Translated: CASSSFNLEQFF.

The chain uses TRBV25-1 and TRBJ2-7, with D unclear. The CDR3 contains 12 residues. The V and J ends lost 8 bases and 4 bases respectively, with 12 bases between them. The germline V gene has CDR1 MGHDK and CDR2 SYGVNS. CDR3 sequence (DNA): TGTGCCAGCGCTGACCCCGGTTACGAGCAGTACTTC. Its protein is CASADPGYEQYF.

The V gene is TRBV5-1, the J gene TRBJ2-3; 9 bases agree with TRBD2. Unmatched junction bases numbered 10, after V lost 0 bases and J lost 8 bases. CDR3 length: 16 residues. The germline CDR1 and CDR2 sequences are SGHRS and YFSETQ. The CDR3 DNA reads TGCGCCAGCAGCTTGGACGGCGGGCGAGCGGGAGGTACGCAGTATTTT. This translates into CASSLDGGRAGGTQYF.

CDR3 DNA: TGTGCCAGCAGCTTGGGCAGATTCTCCTACAATGAGCAGTTCTTC. Its protein is CASSLGRFSYNEQFF. V gene TRBV5-6 combines with J gene TRBJ2-1; D uncertain. CDR1 is SGHDT and CDR2 is YYEEEE in the germline V gene. Between the trimmed V and J ends, which lost 0 bases and 0 bases, there was a span of 7 bases. The CDR3 is made up of 15 amino acids.

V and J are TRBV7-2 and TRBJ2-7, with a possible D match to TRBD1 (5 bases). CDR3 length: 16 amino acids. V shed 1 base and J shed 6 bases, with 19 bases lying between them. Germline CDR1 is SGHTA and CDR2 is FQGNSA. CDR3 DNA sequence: TGTGCCAGCAGCTTAGATCGGCCGGGTGTGGGGCGCGAGCAGTACTTC. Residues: CASSLDRPGVGREQYF.

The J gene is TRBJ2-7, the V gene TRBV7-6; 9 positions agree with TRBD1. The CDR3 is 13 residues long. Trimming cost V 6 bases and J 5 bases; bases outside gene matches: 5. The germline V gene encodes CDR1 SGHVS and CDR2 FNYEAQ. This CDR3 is CASRNTGGHEQYF. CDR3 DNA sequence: TGTGCCAGCAGGAATACAGGGGGCCACGAGCAGTACTTC. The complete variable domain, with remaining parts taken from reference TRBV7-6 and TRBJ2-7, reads GAGVSQSPRYKVTKRGQDVALRCDPISGHVSLYWYRQALGQGPEFLTYFNYEAQQDKSGLPNDRFSAERPEGSISTLTIQRTEQRDSAMYRCASRNTGGHEQYFGPGTRLTVT.

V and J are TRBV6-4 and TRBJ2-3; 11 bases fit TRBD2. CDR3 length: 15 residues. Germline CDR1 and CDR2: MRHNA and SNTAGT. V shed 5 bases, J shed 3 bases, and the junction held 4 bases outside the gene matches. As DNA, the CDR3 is TGTGCCAGCAGTCGGACTAGCGGGCGGACAGATACGCAGTATTTT. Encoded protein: CASSRTSGRTDTQYF.

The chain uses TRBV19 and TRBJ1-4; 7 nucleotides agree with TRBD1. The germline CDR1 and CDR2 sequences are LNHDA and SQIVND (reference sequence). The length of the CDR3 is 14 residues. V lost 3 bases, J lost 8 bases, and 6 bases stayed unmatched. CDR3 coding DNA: TGTGCCAGTAGTATCGGTTGGACAGGCGAAAAACTGTTTTTT. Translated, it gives CASSIGWTGEKLFF.

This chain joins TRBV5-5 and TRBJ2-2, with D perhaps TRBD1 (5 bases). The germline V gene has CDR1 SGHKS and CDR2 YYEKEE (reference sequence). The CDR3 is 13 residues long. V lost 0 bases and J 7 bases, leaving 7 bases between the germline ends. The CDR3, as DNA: TGTGCCAGCAGCTTGGAGGGGTTCGGGGAGCTGTTTTTT. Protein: CASSLEGFGELFF.

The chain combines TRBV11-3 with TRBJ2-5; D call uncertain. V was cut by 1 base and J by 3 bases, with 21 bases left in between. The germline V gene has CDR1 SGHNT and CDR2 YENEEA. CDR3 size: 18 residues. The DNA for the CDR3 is TGTGCCAGCAGCTTAGGGCCAGGCGGAGCCACTGGTGAAGAGACCCAGTACTTC. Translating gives CASSLGPGGATGEETQYF.

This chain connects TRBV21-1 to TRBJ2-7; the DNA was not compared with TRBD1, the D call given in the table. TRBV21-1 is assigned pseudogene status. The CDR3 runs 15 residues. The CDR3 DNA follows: TGTGCCAGCAGCAATAGGGGGCAGGGGGCATACGAGCAGTACTTC. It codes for CASSNRGQGAYEQYF.

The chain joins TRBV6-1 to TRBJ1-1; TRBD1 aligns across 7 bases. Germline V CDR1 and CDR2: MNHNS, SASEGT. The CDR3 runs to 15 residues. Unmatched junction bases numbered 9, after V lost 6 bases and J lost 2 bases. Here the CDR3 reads CASSPIDRDNTEAFF. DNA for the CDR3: TGTGCCAGCAGCCCCATAGACAGGGATAACACTGAAGCTTTCTTT.

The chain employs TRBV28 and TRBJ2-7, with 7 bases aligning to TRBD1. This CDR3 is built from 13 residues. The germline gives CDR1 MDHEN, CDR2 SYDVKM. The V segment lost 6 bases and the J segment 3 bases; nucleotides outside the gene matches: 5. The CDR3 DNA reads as TGTGCCAGCAGGTATACAGGGGTCTACGAGCAGTACTTC. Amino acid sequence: CASRYTGVYEQYF.

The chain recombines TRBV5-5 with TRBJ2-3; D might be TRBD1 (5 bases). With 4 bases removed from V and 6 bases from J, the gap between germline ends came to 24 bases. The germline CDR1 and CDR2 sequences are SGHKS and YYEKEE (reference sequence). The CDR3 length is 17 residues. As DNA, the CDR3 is TGTGCCAGCAGCCATCAAGCCCGCGTCCTCGCAGGGGATACGCAGTATTTT. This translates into CASSHQARVLAGDTQYF.

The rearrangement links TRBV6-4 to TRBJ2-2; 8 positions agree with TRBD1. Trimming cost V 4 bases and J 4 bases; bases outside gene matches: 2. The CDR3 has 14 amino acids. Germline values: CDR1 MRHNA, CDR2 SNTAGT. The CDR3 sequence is CASSATGGTGELFF. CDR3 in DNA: TGTGCCAGCAGTGCTACAGGGGGCACCGGGGAGCTGTTTTTT.

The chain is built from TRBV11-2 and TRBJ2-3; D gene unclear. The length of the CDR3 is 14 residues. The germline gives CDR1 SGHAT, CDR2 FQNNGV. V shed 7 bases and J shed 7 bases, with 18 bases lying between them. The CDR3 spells CASMPSDGPYTQYF. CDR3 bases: TGTGCCAGCATGCCCTCGGACGGACCCTATACGCAGTATTTT.

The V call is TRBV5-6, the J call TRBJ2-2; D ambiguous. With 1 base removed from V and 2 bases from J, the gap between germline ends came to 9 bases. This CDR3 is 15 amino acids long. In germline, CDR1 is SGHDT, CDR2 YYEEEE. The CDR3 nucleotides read TGTGCCAGCAGCTTGTTAGGGAACAACACCGGGGAGCTGTTTTTT. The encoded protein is CASSLLGNNTGELFF. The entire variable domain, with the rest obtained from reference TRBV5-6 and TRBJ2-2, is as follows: DAGVTQSPTHLIKTRGQQVTLRCSPKSGHDTVSWYQQALGQGPQFIFQYYEEEERQRGNFPDRFSGHQFPNYSSELNVNALLLGDSALYLCASSLLGNNTGELFFGEGSRLTVL.

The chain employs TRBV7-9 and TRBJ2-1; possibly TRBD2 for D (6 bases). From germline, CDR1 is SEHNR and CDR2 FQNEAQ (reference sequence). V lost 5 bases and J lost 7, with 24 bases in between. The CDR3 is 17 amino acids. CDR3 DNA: TGTGCCAGCAGCCCGTTTCCCGGGACCCAAGGAGGGAATGAGCAGTTCTTC. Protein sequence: CASSPFPGTQGGNEQFF. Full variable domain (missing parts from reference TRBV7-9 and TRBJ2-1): DTGVSQNPRHKITKRGQNVTFRCDPISEHNRLYWYRQTLGQGPEFLTYFQNEAQLEKSRLLSDRFSAERPKGSFSTLEIQRTEQGDSAMYLCASSPFPGTQGGNEQFFGPGTRLTVL.

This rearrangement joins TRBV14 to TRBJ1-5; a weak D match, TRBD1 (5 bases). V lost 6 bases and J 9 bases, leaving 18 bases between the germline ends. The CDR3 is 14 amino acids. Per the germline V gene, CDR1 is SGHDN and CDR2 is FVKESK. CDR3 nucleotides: TGTGCCAGCAGTCCCCAGGGTTGGGTTACGCCCCAGCATTTT. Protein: CASSPQGWVTPQHF. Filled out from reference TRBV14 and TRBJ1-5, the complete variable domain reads EAGVTQFPSHSVIEKGQTVTLRCDPISGHDNLYWYRRVMGKEIKFLLHFVKESKQDESGMPNNRFLAERTGGTYSTLKVQPAELEDSGVYFCASSPQGWVTPQHFGDGTRLSIL.

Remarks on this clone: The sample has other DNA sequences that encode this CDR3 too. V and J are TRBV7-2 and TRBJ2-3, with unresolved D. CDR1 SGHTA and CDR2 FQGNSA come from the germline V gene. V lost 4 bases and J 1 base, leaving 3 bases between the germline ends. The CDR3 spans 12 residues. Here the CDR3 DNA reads TGTGCCAGCAGCTCACGCACAGATACGCAGTATTTT. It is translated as CASSSRTDTQYF.

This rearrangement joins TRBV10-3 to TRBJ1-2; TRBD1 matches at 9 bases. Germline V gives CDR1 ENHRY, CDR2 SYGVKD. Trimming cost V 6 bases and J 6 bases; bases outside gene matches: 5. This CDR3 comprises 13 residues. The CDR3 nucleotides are TGTGCCATCAGACAAACAGGGGGCGATGGCTACACCTTC. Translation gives CAIRQTGGDGYTF.